Below, 20 T cell receptor beta chains from the same sample are listed, as sequenced in a study of identifying expanded T cells in peripheral blood. This table comes from immunoSEQ multiplex PCR, and its TCRdb copy is limited to in-frame clones, with some not included. The table lists 90,000 to 120,000 clones, around nine tenths of them singletons. The sequencing input was blood. The receptors were gathered from a person between 18 and 75 years old in good health.

This chain uses TRBV6-6 with TRBJ2-6; D is perhaps TRBD1 (5 bases). Germline-derived CDR1 and CDR2 are MNHNY and SVGAGI (reference sequence). The CDR3 consists of 13 residues. Trimming pared 11 bases from V and 0 bases from J, leaving 8 bases between. CDR3 in amino acids: CAVGASGANVLTF. For the CDR3, the DNA is TGTGCCGTTGGGGCCTCTGGGGCCAACGTCCTGACTTTC.

This chain connects TRBV4-1 to TRBJ1-1, with 9 bases lining up with TRBD1. Germline values: CDR1 MGHRA, CDR2 YSYEKL. V gave up 0 bases and J gave up 3 bases; unmatched junction bases: 2. This CDR3 spans 15 amino acids. The CDR3 DNA reads TGCGCCAGCAGCCAAGAGGACAGGGGTGACACTGAAGCTTTCTTT. This translates into CASSQEDRGDTEAFF.

This clone appeared once. The V call is TRBV11-2, the J call TRBJ2-7, with D tentatively TRBD1 (5 bases). Trimming removed 3 bases at V and 3 bases at J, with 9 bases between. The CDR3 spans 13 residues. CDR1 is SGHAT, CDR2 FQNNGV, per germline. In DNA form, the CDR3 reads TGTGCCAGCAGCTTCTCAGGGTTCTACGAGCAGTACTTC. Its translation: CASSFSGFYEQYF. The whole variable domain, filled in from reference TRBV11-2 and TRBJ2-7, reads EAGVAQSPRYKIIEKRQSVAFWCNPISGHATLYWYQQILGQGPKLLIQFQNNGVVDDSQLPKDRFSAERLKGVDSTLKIQPAKLEDSAVYLCASSFSGFYEQYFGPGTRLTVT.

The chain recombines TRBV7-2 with TRBJ1-2; D unclear. The CDR3 sequence is 12 residues long. Per germline, CDR1 SGHTA and CDR2 FQGNSA. Trimming took 0 bases from V and 4 from J, leaving 3 bases between them. The CDR3 sequence: CASSLASYGYTF. In nucleotides, the CDR3 is TGTGCCAGCAGCTTAGCCAGCTATGGCTACACCTTC. Filled out from reference TRBV7-2 and TRBJ1-2, the complete variable domain reads GAGVSQSPSNKVTEKGKDVELRCDPISGHTALYWYRQSLGQGLEFLIYFQGNSAPDKSGLPSDRFSAERTGGSVSTLTIQRTQQEDSAVYLCASSLASYGYTFGSGTRLTVV.

This chain uses TRBV27 with TRBJ1-1; D may be TRBD1 (5 bases). V lost 2 bases and J lost 4, with 17 bases in between. The germline gives CDR1 MNHEY, CDR2 SMNVEV (reference sequence). CDR3 length equals 16 residues. The CDR3 region has the DNA TGTGCCAGCAGTTTAGGCCAGCCTGGGGGGAGCACTGAAGCTTTCTTT. The encoded protein is CASSLGQPGGSTEAFF.

The chain employs TRBV6-1 and TRBJ2-7; 7 bases fit TRBD2. Germline-derived CDR1 and CDR2 are MNHNS and SASEGT. V was clipped by 8 bases and J by 4 bases; unmatched bases: 2. CDR3 length equals 11 residues. The CDR3 DNA follows: TGTGCCAGCCTGGGGGGGTACGAGCAGTACTTC. Translating gives CASLGGYEQYF.

V is TRBV7-9 and J is TRBJ1-4, with D unresolved. The CDR3 totals 15 residues. Germline-derived CDR1 and CDR2 are SEHNR and FQNEAQ (reference sequence). The germline V and J ends were trimmed by 0 bases and 12 bases, with 17 bases remaining between them. The CDR3 sequence: CASSLAALVSGELFF. The CDR3 DNA reads TGTGCCAGCAGCTTAGCGGCCTTAGTGTCGGGTGAACTGTTTTTT.

This rearrangement joins TRBV2 to TRBJ2-7, with 8 bases fitting TRBD1. V lost 5 bases and J lost 2; bases outside the gene matches: 26. The V gene's germline CDR1 is SNHLY and CDR2 FYNNEI. CDR3 length: 21 amino acids. CDR3 sequence: CASSTTCSPDRERQPTYEQYF. CDR3 DNA sequence: TGTGCCAGCAGTACAACCTGTAGCCCGGACAGGGAGCGACAACCTACCTACGAGCAGTACTTC.

Note on this clone: Relative to the germline gene, one junction end is altered; a read error may explain this. This chain uses TRBV11-3 with TRBJ2-7; D is possibly TRBD1 (5 bases). The length of the CDR3 is 13 residues. Germline loops: CDR1 SGHNT, CDR2 YENEEA. CDR3 in amino acids: CASSEGDSCEQYF. CDR3 sequence (DNA): TGTGCCAGCAGCGAAGGGGATTCCTGCGAGCAGTACTTC.

Only one count was recorded for this clone. This chain links TRBV7-6 with TRBJ1-5; D not certain. The germline V gene encodes CDR1 SGHVS and CDR2 FNYEAQ. The CDR3 is 13 amino acids. V lost 0 bases, J lost 4 bases, and 4 bases lay in between. The CDR3 DNA follows: TGTGCCAGCAGCTTAGCGGTAAATCAGCCCCAGCATTTT. Amino acid sequence: CASSLAVNQPQHF.

The rearrangement joins TRBV19 to TRBJ1-2, with TRBD1 matching 10 bases. CDR3 size: 15 residues. With 3 bases clipped from V and 5 bases from J, the junction kept 6 bases outside the gene matches. Germline V gives CDR1 LNHDA, CDR2 SQIVND (reference sequence). The CDR3 nucleotides read TGTGCCAGTAGTATCGGGGGACAGGGGTTGTATGGCTACACCTTC. Protein product: CASSIGGQGLYGYTF.

This clone has only a few counts. The V and J genes are TRBV27 and TRBJ1-6, with D uncertain. CDR1 and CDR2 from the germline V gene are MNHEY and SMNVEV (reference sequence). V shed 0 bases and J shed 12 bases, with 18 bases lying between them. The CDR3 has 16 amino acids. This CDR3 reads CASSLSRYLAVVPLHF. In nucleotides, the CDR3 is TGTGCCAGCAGTTTATCGAGGTACCTCGCCGTGGTACCCCTCCACTTT.

The genes are TRBV6-5 and TRBJ2-5; no reliable D call. The CDR3 is made up of 15 amino acids. V was shortened by 2 bases and J by 0 bases, with 10 bases between the two germline ends. The germline CDR1 and CDR2 sequences are MNHEY and SVGAGI. The CDR3 region has the DNA TGTGCCAGCAGTTACCAGAGTCGGTACCAAGAGACCCAGTACTTC. It codes for CASSYQSRYQETQYF.

In regard to this clone: The same CDR3 can be traced to other DNA sequences in this sample. V usage is TRBV5-5 and J usage is TRBJ2-7; D unclear. CDR1 and CDR2 from the germline V gene are SGHKS and YYEKEE (reference sequence). The V and J ends lost 0 bases and 4 bases respectively, with 2 bases between them. The CDR3 covers 11 residues. CDR3 sequence (DNA): TGTGCCAGCAGCTTGGGGTACGAGCAGTACTTC. Protein product: CASSLGYEQYF.

The chain joins TRBV2 to TRBJ2-5; D not resolved. The V end lost 5 bases, the J end lost 4 bases, and 17 bases lay between the germline ends. Germline CDR1 SNHLY, CDR2 FYNNEI. The CDR3 runs to 15 residues. The CDR3 DNA is TGTGCCAGCAGTTCCTCGACGCTTCCGGGAGAGACCCAGTACTTC. This translates into CASSSSTLPGETQYF. Based on the CDR3 plus reference TRBV2 and TRBJ2-5, the full variable domain is EPEVTQTPSHQVTQMGQEVILRCVPISNHLYFYWYRQILGQKVEFLVSFYNNEISEKSEIFDDQFSVERPDGSNFTLKIRSTKLEDSAMYFCASSSSTLPGETQYFGPGTRLLVL.

The V gene is TRBV6-6, the J gene TRBJ1-1, with D perhaps matching TRBD1 (5 bases). CDR3 length equals 13 residues. CDR1 and CDR2 from the germline V gene are MNHNY and SVGAGI (reference sequence). The V end was cut by 6 bases, the J end by 1 base, with 9 bases between. CDR3 region: CASRSGQNTEAFF. CDR3 nucleotides: TGTGCCAGCAGGTCAGGACAGAACACTGAAGCTTTCTTT.

Only one count was recorded for this clone. The CDR3 region has the DNA TGTGCCAGCAGTTACTGGGGCGGCGGGGAGCTGTTTTTT. Translated, it gives CASSYWGGGELFF. This rearrangement joins TRBV6-5 to TRBJ2-2, with a possible D match to TRBD1 (5 bases). The ends were cut back, 1 base at V and 7 bases at J, with 7 bases in the middle. Germline-derived CDR1 and CDR2 are MNHEY and SVGAGI. The CDR3 loop spans 13 amino acids.

The chain employs TRBV21-1 and TRBJ1-2. TRBV21-1 is annotated as a pseudogene. The CDR3 is 18 amino acids. The CDR3 spells CASSNSSALLAANYGYTF. As DNA, the CDR3 is TGTGCCAGCAGCAATTCTTCAGCCTTATTAGCAGCTAACTATGGCTACACCTTC.

This chain uses TRBV10-1 with TRBJ2-1; no clear D gene. Trimming shortened V by 2 bases and J by 8 bases, and 19 bases separated the two germline ends. Germline V gene data show CDR1 as WNHNN and CDR2 as SYGVQD (reference sequence). The CDR3 extends over 16 amino acids. In DNA, the CDR3 is TGCGCCAGCAGTGAGCTAAACAGCCTTAAGGTCTATGAGCAGTTCTTC. This encodes CASSELNSLKVYEQFF.

This rearrangement joins TRBV7-2 to TRBJ2-1; D unclear. CDR1 is SGHTA, CDR2 FQGNSA, per germline. V was pared by 1 base and J by 8 bases, with 3 bases between. The CDR3 runs to 11 residues. CDR3 loop: CASSLVYEQFF. In DNA form, the CDR3 reads TGTGCCAGCAGCTTAGTTTATGAGCAGTTCTTC.